A single sample gave rise to the 15 T cell receptor beta chains below, sequenced in a study of PD-L1 blockade in urothelial cancer. The time point: pretreatment peripheral blood. Libraries were prepared by immunoSEQ multiplex PCR; TCRdb keeps only in-frame clonotypes and omits some of them. This sample has over 75,000 clones, with 70% to 90% found just once. Sequences were derived from PBMCs, sampled around atezolizumab (anti-PD-L1) treatment. The receptors originated from a woman aged 80 or over with urothelial cancer.

The chain links TRBV2 to TRBJ2-1, with TRBD1 matching 8 bases. This CDR3 region has 14 residues. CDR1 and CDR2 (germline): SNHLY, FYNNEI. After removal of 6 bases from V and 5 bases from J, the junction contained 6 bases not matched to a gene. The CDR3 DNA reads as TGTGCCAGCAGCCGGGACAGGAAAGACAATGAGCAGTTCTTC. Amino acid sequence: CASSRDRKDNEQFF.

In its sample, this clone was seen a few times. The J gene is TRBJ1-2, the V gene TRBV5-1; the D is unclear. Trimming left V 0 bases short and J 7 bases short, with 10 bases between. Looked up from germline, CDR1 is SGHRS and CDR2 is YFSETQ. CDR3 length: 13 amino acids. CDR3 in DNA: TGCGCCAGCAGCTTGGAGGGAGGTCTTGGCTACACCTTC. Translation gives CASSLEGGLGYTF.

V gene TRBV7-3 combines with J gene TRBJ1-1; D is ambiguous. The CDR3 has 14 residues. The germline gives CDR1 SGHTA, CDR2 FQGTGA. V was clipped by 5 bases and J by 3 bases, with 13 bases between them. The CDR3 nucleotides read TGTGCCAGCAGCCCCACCACAGTGGACACTGAAGCTTTCTTT. As protein: CASSPTTVDTEAFF.

Only one count was recorded for this clone. The chain is built from TRBV7-9 and TRBJ2-1, with D possibly being TRBD1 (7 bases). This CDR3 has 17 amino acids. Germline loops: CDR1 SEHNR, CDR2 FQNEAQ (reference sequence). Trimming removed 4 bases from V and 0 bases from J, with 16 bases in between. CDR3 residues: CASSSGGGGDSYNEQFF. The CDR3 coding sequence is TGTGCCAGCAGCTCCGGAGGAGGGGGCGACTCCTACAATGAGCAGTTCTTC.

The chain is built from TRBV6-5 and TRBJ1-2; 10 bases fit TRBD1. Germline V CDR1 and CDR2: MNHEY, SVGAGI. The CDR3 has 14 amino acids. V lost 5 bases to trimming and J lost 6 bases; unmatched junction nucleotides: 6. Here the CDR3 DNA reads TGTGCCAGCAGTCAAAGACAGGGGGCGGATGGCTACACCTTC. Translated, it gives CASSQRQGADGYTF.

The chain is built from TRBV9 and TRBJ2-3; D is unresolved. V lost 0 bases and J lost 0, with 8 bases in between. The CDR3 loop spans 15 amino acids. Germline V gene data show CDR1 as SGDLS and CDR2 as YYNGEE. CDR3 protein: CASSVGAFSTDTQYF. The CDR3 DNA sequence: TGTGCCAGCAGCGTAGGCGCATTCAGCACAGATACGCAGTATTTT. The whole variable domain, remainder taken from reference TRBV9 and TRBJ2-3, is DSGVTQTPKHLITATGQRVTLRCSPRSGDLSVYWYQQSLDQGLQFLIQYYNGEERAKGNILERFSAQQFPDLHSELNLSSLELGDSALYFCASSVGAFSTDTQYFGPGTRLTVL.

Comments on this clone: This CDR3 is also generated by other DNA sequences in the sample. The rearrangement links TRBV30 to TRBJ2-7; the match to TRBD1 covers 8 bases. V was pared by 2 bases and J by 2 bases, with 2 bases of the junction left unmatched. The CDR3 has 13 amino acids. Germline-derived CDR1 and CDR2 are GTSNPN and SVGIG (reference sequence). The CDR3 spells CAWSTGGPYEQYF. Written as DNA, the CDR3 is TGTGCCTGGAGTACAGGGGGTCCCTACGAGCAGTACTTC.

V usage is TRBV9 and J usage is TRBJ1-1; weak D call: TRBD1 (6 bases). CDR3 size: 16 residues. The V gene lost 1 base and the J gene lost 2 bases, with 15 bases spanning the gap. Germline V gene data show CDR1 as SGDLS and CDR2 as YYNGEE. The CDR3 reads CASSVQGTSGNTEAFF. As DNA, the CDR3 is TGTGCCAGCAGCGTACAGGGGACCTCGGGCAACACTGAAGCTTTCTTT.

The chain joins TRBV27 to TRBJ1-2, with 8 bases lining up with TRBD1. Germline CDR1 MNHEY, CDR2 SMNVEV (reference sequence). The CDR3 loop spans 14 amino acids. The J segment lost 4 bases and the V segment lost 4 bases, leaving 5 bases of the junction unmatched. The CDR3 bases are TGTGCCAGCAGTTCCCCAGGGGGCCTCTATGGCTACACCTTC. Encoded protein: CASSSPGGLYGYTF.

This clone was observed a few times. J is TRBJ2-2 and V is TRBV7-9, with TRBD1 identical over 9 bases. V lost 5 bases to trimming and J lost 4 bases; unmatched junction nucleotides: 11. Germline V gene data show CDR1 as SEHNR and CDR2 as FQNEAQ (reference sequence). The CDR3 length is 17 residues. The CDR3 DNA follows: TGTGCCAGCAGCGCAAACAGGGGGCCGAAGGGCACCGGGGAGCTGTTTTTT. Translating gives CASSANRGPKGTGELFF.

The V gene is TRBV19, the J gene TRBJ2-5; TRBD1 might be the D (7 bases). CDR1 and CDR2 (germline): LNHDA, SQIVND (reference sequence). The CDR3 spans 16 residues. V lost 5 bases to trimming and J lost 3 bases, with 19 bases between them. This CDR3 reads CASSHVWRDSKETQYF. Written as DNA, the CDR3 is TGTGCCAGTAGTCACGTTTGGAGGGACAGTAAAGAGACCCAGTACTTC.

This clone has a handful of counts. V gene TRBV5-5 combines with J gene TRBJ2-5; 11 bases fit TRBD2. This CDR3 comprises 17 residues. V was clipped by 0 bases and J by 8 bases; unmatched bases: 12. Per germline, CDR1 SGHKS and CDR2 YYEKEE (reference sequence). CDR3 loop: CASSLEDSGRASRTQYF. The CDR3 nucleotides read TGTGCCAGCAGCTTGGAGGATAGCGGGAGGGCCTCGAGAACCCAGTACTTC.

The rearrangement joins TRBV4-1 to TRBJ2-3; 9 nucleotides match TRBD2. V shed 0 bases, J shed 5 bases, and the junction held 6 bases outside the gene matches. The CDR3 is made up of 16 amino acids. The germline V gene encodes CDR1 MGHRA and CDR2 YSYEKL. CDR3 sequence: CASSQEAGGRGDTQYF. CDR3 coding DNA: TGCGCCAGCAGCCAAGAGGCGGGAGGGCGAGGAGATACGCAGTATTTT.

Of note for this clone: Within the sample, other DNA sequences also encode this same CDR3. The rearrangement joins TRBV7-9 to TRBJ2-1; 7 bases match TRBD2. The V gene's germline CDR1 is SEHNR and CDR2 FQNEAQ (reference sequence). The CDR3 extends over 14 amino acids. J gave up 7 bases and V 0 bases, and 3 bases lay outside the gene matches. CDR3: CASSLAGGDNEQFF. The DNA for the CDR3 is TGTGCCAGCAGCTTAGCGGGAGGGGATAATGAGCAGTTCTTC.

This clone was seen just once. The chain links TRBV27 to TRBJ1-4; D uncertain. V was cut by 5 bases and J by 0 bases, with 7 bases left in between. Looked up from germline, CDR1 is MNHEY and CDR2 is SMNVEV (reference sequence). This CDR3 is built from 14 residues. This CDR3 is CASSPLATNEKLFF. The CDR3 DNA is TGTGCCAGCAGTCCACTCGCAACTAATGAAAAACTGTTTTTT.